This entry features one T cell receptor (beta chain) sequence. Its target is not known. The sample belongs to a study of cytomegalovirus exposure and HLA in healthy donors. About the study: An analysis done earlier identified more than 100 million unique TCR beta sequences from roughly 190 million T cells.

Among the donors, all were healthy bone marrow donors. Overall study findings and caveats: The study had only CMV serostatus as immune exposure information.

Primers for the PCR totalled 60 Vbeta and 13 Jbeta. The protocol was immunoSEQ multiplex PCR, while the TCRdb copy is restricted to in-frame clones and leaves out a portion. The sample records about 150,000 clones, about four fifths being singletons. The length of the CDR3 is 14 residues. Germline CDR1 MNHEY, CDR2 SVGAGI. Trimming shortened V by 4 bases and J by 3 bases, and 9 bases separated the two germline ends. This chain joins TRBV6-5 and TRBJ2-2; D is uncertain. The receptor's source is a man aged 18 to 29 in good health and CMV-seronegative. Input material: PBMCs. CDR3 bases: TGTGCCAGCAGTTTTGTCACGGACACCGGGGAGCTGTTTTTT. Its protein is CASSFVTDTGELFF.